This TCR beta chain was sequenced in a study of T cell repertoires in cytomegalovirus infection. Study-wide context: Signatures in public TCR beta sequences pointed to both CMV infection and matching HLA type. Study findings and constraints: HLA-C-restricted CMV clonotypes gave the most frequent clonotype in two of eight donors. Carriers of CMV and the relevant HLA type were discriminated by public TCR beta frequency.

Deletions cut 6 bases from V and 1 base from J, with 18 bases between. The CDR3 totals 17 residues. CDR1 is MNHEY, CDR2 SVGAGI, per germline. TCRdb itself ran the reads through MiXCR, one entry per CDR3 protein. The sample includes 110,000 to 150,000 distinct CDR3 sequences, approximately 30% of them seen just once. About this clonotype: Its antigen is unknown.

Sequenced here: CD8+ T cells from cultured PBMCs, sampled from culture after CMV antigen stimulation. The TCR comes from a human donor in good health (CMV status not recorded). Some clones in this sample may be carry-over from other donors' samples. The J gene is TRBJ2-2, the V gene TRBV6-5, with D perhaps matching TRBD1 (6 bases). The CDR3, as DNA: TGTGCCAGCAGCTATCATCCCGGGACATTGAACACCGGGGAGCTGTTTTTT. Protein: CASSYHPGTLNTGELFF.